Shown below are 23 T cell receptor beta chains from a single sample sequenced in a study of cytomegalovirus exposure and HLA in healthy donors. The PCR employed 60 Vbeta primers together with 13 Jbeta primers. Produced via immunoSEQ multiplex PCR; TCRdb's table is partial and in-frame only. The sample shows under 150,000 clones, 65% to 85% of them seen only once. The sample consisted of PBMCs. These receptors all stem from a woman in her twenties or thirties in good health and CMV-seropositive.

The V and J genes are TRBV11-3 and TRBJ2-7; no reliable D call. The CDR3 is made up of 15 amino acids. V shed 0 bases and J shed 1 base, with 10 bases lying between them. Germline-derived CDR1 and CDR2 are SGHNT and YENEEA. CDR3 residues: CASSLDHTASYEQYF. The DNA of the CDR3 is TGTGCCAGCAGCTTAGATCATACAGCTTCCTACGAGCAGTACTTC. The variable domain in full, completed from reference TRBV11-3 and TRBJ2-7, reads EAGVVQSPRYKIIEKKQPVAFWCNPISGHNTLYWYLQNLGQGPELLIRYENEEAVDDSQLPKDRFSAERLKGVDSTLKIQPAELGDSAVYLCASSLDHTASYEQYFGPGTRLTVT.

V is TRBV6-1 and J is TRBJ2-5, with D maybe TRBD1 (5 bases). V lost 4 bases to trimming and J lost 1 base, with 16 bases between them. The length of the CDR3 is 16 residues. Germline values: CDR1 MNHNS, CDR2 SASEGT. The chain's CDR3 is CASSVFRDWSQETQYF. CDR3 in DNA: TGTGCCAGCAGTGTTTTCAGGGATTGGTCCCAAGAGACCCAGTACTTC.

The V and J genes are TRBV9 and TRBJ2-1; 9 bases are a match to TRBD2. CDR3 size: 17 residues. The J segment lost 2 bases and the V segment lost 3 bases, leaving 9 bases of the junction unmatched. Germline loops: CDR1 SGDLS, CDR2 YYNGEE. Written as DNA, the CDR3 is TGTGCCAGCAGCGCGGCCGTTAGCGGGGGTACCTACAATGAGCAGTTCTTC. It codes for CASSAAVSGGTYNEQFF.

V and J are TRBV5-1 and TRBJ1-6; tentative D call: TRBD1 (6 bases). Trimming stripped 7 bases from V and 3 bases from J, with 14 bases between. The germline gives CDR1 SGHRS, CDR2 YFSETQ. The CDR3 is 15 amino acids. CDR3 amino acids: CASRMGADYNSPLHF. The CDR3 coding sequence is TGCGCCAGCCGAATGGGGGCCGACTATAATTCACCCCTCCACTTT.

The V gene is TRBV27, the J gene TRBJ2-1, with 11 bases matching TRBD2. Trimming took 4 bases from V and 3 from J; bases not matched to a gene: 8. CDR1 is MNHEY and CDR2 is SMNVEV in the germline V gene (reference sequence). The CDR3 totals 17 residues. As DNA, the CDR3 is TGTGCCAGCAGTTCCCTGGGACTAGCGGCCATCTACAATGAGCAGTTCTTC. The encoded protein is CASSSLGLAAIYNEQFF.

This clone appeared once. V is TRBV29-1 and J is TRBJ2-1, with a possible D match to TRBD1 (5 bases). V was trimmed by 6 bases and J by 6 bases, leaving 15 bases between them. The CDR3 consists of 13 residues. The germline V gene encodes CDR1 SQVTM and CDR2 ANQGSEA. The CDR3 protein is CSVEPQVANEQFF. DNA for the CDR3: TGCAGCGTGGAACCACAGGTGGCCAATGAGCAGTTCTTC.

V usage is TRBV5-1 and J usage is TRBJ2-7, with 12 nucleotides matching TRBD2. V trimming: 5 bases; J trimming: 5 bases; junction bases outside the gene matches: 5. CDR1 and CDR2 from the germline V gene are SGHRS and YFSETQ. The CDR3 totals 14 residues. The CDR3 spells CASSPSGGAHEQYF. The DNA for the CDR3 is TGCGCCAGCAGTCCTAGCGGGGGGGCCCACGAGCAGTACTTC.

V usage is TRBV5-1 and J usage is TRBJ2-7; TRBD1 aligns across 7 bases. The germline V gene encodes CDR1 SGHRS and CDR2 YFSETQ. V dropped 0 bases and J dropped 4; count of bases not matched to a gene: 16. This CDR3 has 18 residues. The CDR3 is CASSLGLRVGQLSYEQYF. The DNA of the CDR3 is TGCGCCAGCAGCTTGGGTCTTAGGGTGGGACAGCTTTCATACGAGCAGTACTTC.

J is TRBJ1-5 and V is TRBV28; a possible D gene is TRBD1 (6 bases). CDR1 and CDR2 (germline): MDHEN, SYDVKM. The CDR3 runs to 13 residues. Trimming cost V 6 bases and J 5 bases, with 11 bases left between them. CDR3 amino acids: CASSTGFHQPQHF. CDR3 in DNA: TGTGCCAGCAGCACAGGGTTCCATCAGCCCCAGCATTTT.

This clone showed up just a few times. CDR3 in amino acids: CASKAYEQYF. Here the CDR3 DNA reads TGTGCCTCGAAAGCATACGAGCAGTACTTC. The chain uses TRBV2 and TRBJ2-5; D is ambiguous. Near its end, the DNA agrees better with TRBJ2-7, so the J call may be wrong. This CDR3 comprises 10 residues. Germline CDR1 reads SNHLY; CDR2 reads FYNNEI.

This clone has just a few counts. The chain uses TRBV4-2 and TRBJ1-6, with D perhaps TRBD1 (6 bases). V was trimmed by 0 bases and J by 6 bases, leaving 9 bases between them. Looked up from germline, CDR1 is LGHNA and CDR2 is YNFKEQ. This CDR3 contains 15 residues. CDR3 DNA sequence: TGTGCCAGCAGCCAAGAGACAGGAGGTAATTCACCCCTCCACTTT. It codes for CASSQETGGNSPLHF.

The rearrangement links TRBV19 to TRBJ2-2; 9 nucleotides agree with TRBD2. V lost 10 bases, J lost 4 bases, and 16 bases stayed unmatched. This CDR3 spans 17 amino acids. Germline V gene lookup returns CDR1 LNHDA and CDR2 SQIVND (reference sequence). The CDR3 region has the DNA TGTGCCACCCTCCGAGAACTAGCGGGTGTCAGCACCGGGGAGCTGTTTTTT. The encoded protein is CATLRELAGVSTGELFF.

The chain joins TRBV7-6 to TRBJ2-5, with 7 bases that match TRBD2. The CDR3 is 14 amino acids. The V gene's germline CDR1 is SGHVS and CDR2 FNYEAQ. Trimming cost V 5 bases and J 2 bases; bases outside gene matches: 5. In DNA, the CDR3 is TGTGCCAGCAGCCCGGGACTACCTCAAGAGACCCAGTACTTC. It specifies CASSPGLPQETQYF.

V gene TRBV27 combines with J gene TRBJ2-5; a possible D gene is TRBD1 (6 bases). Germline V gives CDR1 MNHEY, CDR2 SMNVEV (reference sequence). The CDR3 runs 16 residues. The V gene lost 0 bases and the J gene lost 4 bases, with 15 bases spanning the gap. CDR3 coding DNA: TGTGCCAGCAGTTTATCGTCGGGGTTACAGGGAGAGACCCAGTACTTC. It is translated as CASSLSSGLQGETQYF.

The chain links TRBV27 to TRBJ2-6, with 7 bases that match TRBD1. Germline V gene data show CDR1 as MNHEY and CDR2 as SMNVEV (reference sequence). This CDR3 has 16 amino acids. The V and J ends lost 4 bases and 3 bases, in that order; junction bases with no gene match: 6. DNA for the CDR3: TGTGCCAGCAGTTCGCATGGGACAGTTGGGGCCAACGTCCTGACTTTC. This encodes CASSSHGTVGANVLTF.

This chain links TRBV18 with TRBJ1-2; TRBD1 agrees at 7 bases. The V gene end was trimmed by 1 base and the J gene end by 8 bases; junction bases not matched to a gene: 7. Germline CDR1 and CDR2: KGHSH and LQKENI. The CDR3 covers 14 residues. As DNA, the CDR3 is TGTGCCAGCTCACCACAGGGGGCTGGATGGGGCTACACCTTC. Its protein product is CASSPQGAGWGYTF.

The J gene is TRBJ1-2, the V gene TRBV7-9; TRBD1 agrees at 10 bases. The germline gives CDR1 SEHNR, CDR2 FQNEAQ (reference sequence). V was clipped by 2 bases and J by 5 bases; unmatched bases: 11. There are 17 residues in the CDR3. The CDR3, as DNA: TGTGCCAGCAGCTTACAGGGACAGGGGCCCGGTGGGTATGGCTACACCTTC. This sequence encodes CASSLQGQGPGGYGYTF.

In its sample, this clone was seen a few times. The V and J genes are TRBV11-1 and TRBJ1-1; D remains ambiguous. The CDR3 consists of 13 residues. V was pared by 1 base and J by 3 bases, with 6 bases between. CDR1 is SGHAT, CDR2 FQDESV, per germline (reference sequence). CDR3 nucleotides: TGTGCCAGCAGCTTAGTAACAGACACTGAAGCTTTCTTT. Protein product: CASSLVTDTEAFF.

The V and J genes are TRBV6-1 and TRBJ2-1; 7 bases agree with TRBD2. The CDR3 has 15 residues. With 2 bases clipped from V and 7 bases from J, the junction kept 8 bases outside the gene matches. Germline V gene sequence: CDR1 MNHNS, CDR2 SASEGT. Here the CDR3 DNA reads TGTGCCAGCAGTGAACAGGTGGCGGGAGTGAATGAGCAGTTCTTC. Amino acids: CASSEQVAGVNEQFF.

This clone was observed a single time. This chain connects TRBV6-1 to TRBJ1-2; D is perhaps TRBD1 (6 bases). Trimming left V 6 bases short and J 5 bases short, with 10 bases between. Germline CDR1 is MNHNS and CDR2 is SASEGT. This CDR3 spans 12 amino acids. DNA of the CDR3: TGTGCCAGCAGAAGGACAGATTATGGCTACACCTTC. This gives the protein CASRRTDYGYTF.

The V gene is TRBV19, the J gene TRBJ2-7; TRBD2 is a possible D gene (7 bases). This CDR3 region has 15 residues. Germline loops: CDR1 LNHDA, CDR2 SQIVND (reference sequence). Trimming took off 0 bases at V and 1 base at J, with 10 bases between the two ends. This chain's CDR3 is CASSIDRGASYEQYF. CDR3 nucleotides: TGTGCCAGTAGTATAGATCGGGGGGCTTCCTACGAGCAGTACTTC.

This chain links TRBV6-5 with TRBJ1-6; D perhaps matches TRBD1 (5 bases). This CDR3 spans 15 amino acids. Deletions cut 0 bases from V and 6 bases from J, with 9 bases between. CDR1 is MNHEY, CDR2 SVGAGI, per germline. CDR3 DNA: TGTGCCAGCAGTTACTCGAGTAGGGGTAATTCACCCCTCCACTTT. Amino acids: CASSYSSRGNSPLHF.

This clone was recorded once. The chain carries TRBV5-1 and TRBJ2-3; 10 bases line up with TRBD2. Germline CDR1 is SGHRS and CDR2 is YFSETQ. The CDR3 totals 17 residues. The ends lost 3 bases at V and 0 bases at J; junction bases unmatched: 7. The DNA for the CDR3 is TGCGCCAGCAGCTCTAGGACTAGCGGCCCTAGCACAGATACGCAGTATTTT. This codes for CASSSRTSGPSTDTQYF.